What follows describes a single T cell receptor (beta chain). Its antigen is currently unknown. MiXCR, run by TCRdb on the 5' RACE reads, gives a single entry per CDR3 protein. This sample yields about 250,000 distinct CDR3 sequences, of which 20% to 30% are seen a single time; about 0.6% belongs to the top ten. This sample is part of a study of CD8 T cells in ankylosing spondylitis. Study-level findings and limits: Enrichment of disease-linked clones was reportedly significant in matched ankylosing spondylitis synovial fluid.

Germline trimming cut 0 bases from V and 6 bases from J; bases unmatched to any gene: 8. Per germline, CDR1 DFQATT and CDR2 SNEGSKA (reference sequence). The CDR3 sequence is 16 residues long. The sequence came from a male donor with ankylosing spondylitis or in good health (not recorded which). J is TRBJ1-6 and V is TRBV20-1, with 7 positions matching TRBD1. Sequencing was done on a sample of blood, either unsorted or a sorted T cell fraction (not recorded which). The DNA of the CDR3 is TGCAGTGCTAGAGATAGGGTCAGGGGGACTAATTCACCCCTCCACTTT. As protein: CSARDRVRGTNSPLHF.